This TCR beta chain was sequenced for a study of T-cell reconstitution after alpha-beta-depleted transplantation in children. Library preparation (for TCRbeta) was performed with unique molecular identifiers. TCRdb re-derived calls from the PCR reads in MiXCR, one entry per CDR3 protein. The sample has some 390,000 distinct CDR3 sequences, around 21% seen once. Germline V gives CDR1 MGHDK, CDR2 SYGVNS. Between the trimmed V and J ends, which lost 4 bases and 8 bases, there was a span of 14 bases. This CDR3 has 14 residues. This TCR was sampled from a human donor who donated a stem cell graft to a child with acute myeloid leukemia. This material consisted of PBMCs from the stem cell graft donor, taken from the stem cell graft. This chain joins TRBV25-1 and TRBJ1-4; D not resolved. The DNA for the CDR3 is TGTGCCAGCAGTGTACCTAGGGAATCCGAAAAACTGTTTTTT. Its protein is CASSVPRESEKLFF.